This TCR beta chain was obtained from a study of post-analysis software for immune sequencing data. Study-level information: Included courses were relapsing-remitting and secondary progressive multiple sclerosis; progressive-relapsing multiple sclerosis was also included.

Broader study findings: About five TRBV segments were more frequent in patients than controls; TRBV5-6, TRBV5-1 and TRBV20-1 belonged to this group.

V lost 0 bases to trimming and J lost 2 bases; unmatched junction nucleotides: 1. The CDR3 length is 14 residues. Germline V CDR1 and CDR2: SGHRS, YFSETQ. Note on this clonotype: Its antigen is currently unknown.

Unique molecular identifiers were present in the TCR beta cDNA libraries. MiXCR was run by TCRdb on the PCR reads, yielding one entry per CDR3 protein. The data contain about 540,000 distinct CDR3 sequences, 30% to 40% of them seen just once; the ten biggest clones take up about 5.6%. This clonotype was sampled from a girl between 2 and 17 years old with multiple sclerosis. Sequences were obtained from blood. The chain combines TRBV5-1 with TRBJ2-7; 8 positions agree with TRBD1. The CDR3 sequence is CASSLEGQAYEQYF. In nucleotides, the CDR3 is TGCGCCAGCAGCTTGGAGGGACAGGCCTACGAGCAGTACTTC.